The next 24 T cell receptor beta chains were all read from a single sample in a study of cytomegalovirus exposure and HLA in healthy donors. This PCR relied on a set of 60 Vbeta primers and 13 Jbeta primers. The repertoire was sequenced with immunoSEQ multiplex PCR; TCRdb's copy has only in-frame clones and lacks some. The table shows over 150,000 clones, with over 75% occurring only once. Sequenced: PBMCs. These receptors were taken from a human donor in good health.

The rearrangement uses TRBV7-7 and TRBJ2-5; TRBD1 agrees at 8 bases. With 5 bases clipped from V and 1 base from J, the junction kept 6 bases outside the gene matches. The length of the CDR3 is 15 residues. Germline lookup yields CDR1 SSHAT and CDR2 FNYEAQ (reference sequence). The chain's CDR3 is CASSVRTGPQETQYF. DNA for the CDR3: TGTGCCAGCAGCGTCCGGACAGGGCCCCAAGAGACCCAGTACTTC.

In this sample, this clone turned up a few times. The chain combines TRBV29-1 with TRBJ1-1, with no clear D. The CDR3 sequence is 12 residues long. Germline V gene sequence: CDR1 SQVTM, CDR2 ANQGSEA. V was trimmed by 5 bases and J by 5 bases, leaving 12 bases between them. DNA for the CDR3: TGCAGCGTTAAAAGACTTTATACTGAAGCTTTCTTT. Protein product: CSVKRLYTEAFF.

The chain carries TRBV5-8 and TRBJ2-3; 10 bases are shared with TRBD2. This CDR3 contains 16 residues. The germline V gene encodes CDR1 SGHTS and CDR2 YDEGEE. V was clipped by 1 base and J by 1 base; unmatched bases: 3. The CDR3 sequence is CASSLPGTSGTDTQYF. CDR3 nucleotides: TGTGCCAGCAGCTTGCCGGGGACTAGCGGCACAGATACGCAGTATTTT.

Comment on this clone: The junction does not match germline at one end; this may be a read error. The CDR3: CAVSFRSGGAGTEAFF. The CDR3 DNA reads TGTGCCGTCAGTTTTCGAAGTGGGGGGGCAGGAACTGAAGCTTTCTTT. J is TRBJ1-1 and V is TRBV10-3, with D possibly matching TRBD1 (6 bases). This CDR3 region has 16 residues. In germline, CDR1 is ENHRY, CDR2 SYGVKD.

The chain joins TRBV21-1 to TRBJ1-5. TRBV21-1 is a pseudogene locus. This CDR3 comprises 18 residues. CDR3 amino acids: CASNQTFDGGRDNQPQHF. For the CDR3, the DNA is TGTGCCAGCAACCAAACCTTCGACGGCGGGAGGGACAATCAGCCCCAGCATTTT.

V usage is TRBV27 and J usage is TRBJ1-1, with D possibly being TRBD1 (6 bases). The V end lost 1 base, the J end lost 5 bases, and 23 bases lay between the germline ends. The germline V gene has CDR1 MNHEY and CDR2 SMNVEV (reference sequence). This CDR3 contains 18 residues. CDR3 in DNA: TGTGCCAGCAGTTTATTATCGGGGGGCTTTAATTTAAGGACTGAAGCTTTCTTT. The encoded protein is CASSLLSGGFNLRTEAFF.

The V gene is TRBV19, the J gene TRBJ1-1; TRBD1 might be the D (5 bases). The CDR3 is 13 residues long. CDR1 and CDR2 from the germline V gene are LNHDA and SQIVND (reference sequence). Trimming pared 5 bases from V and 1 base from J, leaving 8 bases between. Here the CDR3 reads CASSATGNTEAFF. The DNA of the CDR3 is TGTGCCAGTAGTGCCACAGGGAACACTGAAGCTTTCTTT.

On this clone: Its ends do not fully match the called genes, so a read error is possible. The chain carries TRBV18 and TRBJ1-3; unclear D gene. Germline V lookup: CDR1 KGHSH, CDR2 LQKENI. This CDR3 comprises 17 residues. CDR3 protein: CASPPLTQTSSGNTIYF. CDR3 DNA sequence: TGTGCCAGCCCACCACTAACCCAGACAAGCTCTGGAAACACCATATATTTT. Filled out from reference TRBV18 and TRBJ1-3, the complete variable domain reads NAGVMQNPRHLVRRRGQEARLRCSPMKGHSHVYWYRQLPEEGLKFMVYLQKENIIDESGMPKERFSAEFPKEGPSILRIQQVVRGDSAAYFCASPPLTQTSSGNTIYFGEGSWLTVV.

The chain recombines TRBV5-4 with TRBJ2-1; 10 bases are a match to TRBD2. V lost 3 bases to trimming and J lost 2 bases; unmatched junction nucleotides: 8. Germline V CDR1 and CDR2: SGHNT, YYREEE (reference sequence). The CDR3 is 17 amino acids. Written as DNA, the CDR3 is TGTGCCAGCAGCTCCCAGCGGGGGGGCCGCCCCTACAATGAGCAGTTCTTC. Translating gives CASSSQRGGRPYNEQFF.

The chain employs TRBV6-5 and TRBJ1-6; D not resolved. CDR1 is MNHEY and CDR2 is SVGAGI in the germline V gene. V lost 2 bases, J lost 10 bases, and 12 bases lay in between. The CDR3 is made up of 14 amino acids. The DNA for the CDR3 is TGTGCCAGCAGTTACAGAGGGCCCCAATCACCCCTCCACTTT. It yields the protein CASSYRGPQSPLHF.

This rearrangement joins TRBV6-6 to TRBJ1-1, with 8 nucleotides matching TRBD1. The CDR3 runs 12 residues. Trimming removed 5 bases from V and 9 bases from J; junction bases left unmatched: 5. Germline assignment: CDR1 MNHNY and CDR2 SVGAGI (reference sequence). The CDR3 protein is CASSMGQAKAFF. The CDR3 coding sequence is TGTGCCAGCAGTATGGGACAGGCAAAAGCTTTCTTT.

J is TRBJ1-1 and V is TRBV4-1; no firm D call. Germline V CDR1 and CDR2: MGHRA, YSYEKL. The CDR3 spans 15 residues. With 3 bases removed from V and 0 bases from J, the gap between germline ends came to 11 bases. CDR3 sequence reads: CASSQVREMNTEAFF. CDR3 DNA: TGCGCCAGCAGCCAGGTGCGAGAGATGAACACTGAAGCTTTCTTT.

V usage is TRBV2 and J usage is TRBJ2-3, with D perhaps matching TRBD1 (6 bases). This CDR3 comprises 15 residues. The V gene's germline CDR1 is SNHLY and CDR2 FYNNEI. V lost 5 bases and J 1 base, leaving 13 bases between the germline ends. CDR3 sequence reads: CASSLDSFGTDTQYF. CDR3 nucleotides: TGTGCCAGCAGTCTGGACAGTTTCGGCACAGATACGCAGTATTTT.

This chain joins TRBV6-1 and TRBJ1-4; 8 bases are a match to TRBD1. The length of the CDR3 is 15 residues. With 1 base clipped from V and 5 bases from J, the junction kept 3 bases outside the gene matches. The germline V gene encodes CDR1 MNHNS and CDR2 SASEGT. This CDR3 reads CASSEGQGRNEKLFF. As DNA, the CDR3 is TGTGCCAGCAGTGAAGGACAGGGGAGAAATGAAAAACTGTTTTTT.

This rearrangement joins TRBV18 to TRBJ2-1, with 15 bases fitting TRBD2. The V segment lost 10 bases and the J segment 7 bases; nucleotides outside the gene matches: 5. Looked up from germline, CDR1 is KGHSH and CDR2 is LQKENI. CDR3 size: 14 residues. The CDR3 reads CATGGTSGGNEQFF. In DNA form, the CDR3 reads TGTGCCACCGGCGGGACTAGCGGGGGGAATGAGCAGTTCTTC.

The chain combines TRBV4-3 with TRBJ2-2; TRBD1 is a possible D gene (5 bases). Trimming cost V 1 base and J 4 bases, with 7 bases left between them. Germline CDR1 LGHNA, CDR2 YSLEER. This CDR3 spans 14 amino acids. The CDR3 nucleotides read TGCGCCAGCAGCCAAGTGCAGGGCACCGGGGAGCTGTTTTTT. Protein: CASSQVQGTGELFF.

This clone was detected only a few times. The junction does not match germline at one end; this may be a read error. The chain has TRBV6-6 and TRBJ2-5, with D perhaps matching TRBD1 (5 bases). From germline, CDR1 is MNHNY and CDR2 SVGAGI (reference sequence). The CDR3 has 13 amino acids. In DNA, the CDR3 is TGTGCCAGCAGGCGAAGGGGTCCAGAGGCCCAGTACTTC. Translation: CASRRRGPEAQYF.

V gene TRBV7-2 combines with J gene TRBJ2-7; possible D gene TRBD2, 5 bases. V lost 5 bases to trimming and J lost 5 bases, with 16 bases between them. This CDR3 spans 14 amino acids. Germline CDR1 SGHTA, CDR2 FQGNSA. CDR3 nucleotide sequence: TGTGCCAGCAGCCCTACGGCCGGGGTTGACGAGCAGTACTTC. This codes for CASSPTAGVDEQYF. The complete variable domain, with remaining parts taken from reference TRBV7-2 and TRBJ2-7, reads GAGVSQSPSNKVTEKGKDVELRCDPISGHTALYWYRQSLGQGLEFLIYFQGNSAPDKSGLPSDRFSAERTGGSVSTLTIQRTQQEDSAVYLCASSPTAGVDEQYFGPGTRLTVT.

Details on this clone: A read error may produce the germline difference seen at one junction end. The chain uses TRBV7-9 and TRBJ1-1; TRBD1 matches 8 bases. The V gene's germline CDR1 is SEHNR and CDR2 FQNEAQ (reference sequence). CDR3 length: 14 residues. This chain's CDR3 is CASSSLGTGTEAFF. As DNA, the CDR3 is TGTGCCAGCAGCTCCTTGGGGACAGGCACTGAGGCTTTCTTT.

The J gene is TRBJ2-5, the V gene TRBV19; TRBD2 agrees at 12 bases. V trimming: 9 bases; J trimming: 5 bases; junction bases outside the gene matches: 4. The length of the CDR3 is 13 residues. Per germline, CDR1 LNHDA and CDR2 SQIVND (reference sequence). The CDR3 protein is CARILAGGETQYF. CDR3 DNA: TGTGCCAGAATCCTAGCGGGGGGGGAGACCCAGTACTTC. The full variable domain, with the rest looked up from reference TRBV19 and TRBJ2-5, is DGGITQSPKYLFRKEGQNVTLSCEQNLNHDAMYWYRQDPGQGLRLIYYSQIVNDFQKGDIAEGYSVSREKKESFPLTVTSAQKNPTAFYLCARILAGGETQYFGPGTRLLVL.

V is TRBV5-6 and J is TRBJ1-3, with D maybe TRBD1 (6 bases). Germline CDR1 and CDR2: SGHDT and YYEEEE. CDR3 length: 16 residues. V was cut by 2 bases and J by 4 bases, with 16 bases left in between. CDR3 nucleotide sequence: TGTGCCAGCAGCTTCAAACTCAGGGGATCAGGAAACACCATATATTTT. Its translation is CASSFKLRGSGNTIYF.

This clone has just one count. This sequence joins TRBV2 and TRBJ2-1, with 9 bases aligning to TRBD2. J lost 9 bases, V lost 1 base, and 7 bases had no gene match. Germline CDR1 and CDR2: SNHLY and FYNNEI. The CDR3 has 15 amino acids. The CDR3 coding sequence is TGTGCCAGCAGTGAAGAAGGCGGGGGGGCAAGTGAGCAGTTCTTC. This gives the protein CASSEEGGGASEQFF.

This chain connects TRBV5-1 to TRBJ2-7; 9 positions agree with TRBD1. Germline lookup yields CDR1 SGHRS and CDR2 YFSETQ. This CDR3 is built from 15 residues. Trimming removed 2 bases from V and 6 bases from J; junction bases left unmatched: 9. CDR3 nucleotides: TGCGCCAGCAGCTTAGTTCGGGACAGGGAATCCGAGCAGTACTTC. This translates into CASSLVRDRESEQYF.

The gene calls are TRBV6-5 and TRBJ1-5, with D perhaps TRBD1 (6 bases). This CDR3 contains 14 residues. Germline assignment: CDR1 MNHEY and CDR2 SVGAGI. Trimming took 6 bases from V and 7 from J, leaving 16 bases between them. CDR3 nucleotide sequence: TGTGCCAGCAGAAGCGGGGGGCGCGAACAGCCCCAGCATTTT. As protein: CASRSGGREQPQHF.